These 9 T cell receptor beta chains were sequenced from one sample in a study of multiple sclerosis patients with progressive multifocal leukoencephalopathy. The assay was immunoSEQ multiplex PCR, and TCRdb's table has in-frame clones only and misses some. In the table there are roughly 28,000 clones, 88% of which are singletons. Specified time point: before natalizumab initiation. Sequencing used PBMCs. The source of these receptors is a human donor with multiple sclerosis.

V gene TRBV10-2 combines with J gene TRBJ1-2, with unresolved D. This CDR3 region has 15 residues. Per the germline V gene, CDR1 is WSHSY and CDR2 is SAAADI. V gave up 9 bases and J gave up 6 bases, with 23 bases separating them. The CDR3 sequence: CASTHSAVESDGYTF. The CDR3 DNA reads as TGCGCCAGTACCCATTCGGCGGTGGAATCGGATGGCTACACCTTC.

This chain connects TRBV7-8 to TRBJ1-3; tentative D call: TRBD1 (5 bases). Trimming removed 5 bases from V and 4 bases from J, with 9 bases in between. This CDR3 has 13 amino acids. Germline CDR1 reads SGHVS; CDR2 reads FQNEAQ. This chain's CDR3 is CASSAGLGNTIYF. The CDR3 region has the DNA TGTGCCAGCAGCGCGGGACTGGGAAACACCATATATTTT. Combining the CDR3 with reference TRBV7-8 and TRBJ1-3 gives the whole variable domain GAGVSQSPRYKVAKRGQDVALRCDPISGHVSLFWYQQALGQGPEFLTYFQNEAQLDKSGLPSDRFFAERPEGSVSTLKIQRTQQEDSAVYLCASSAGLGNTIYFGEGSWLTVV.

This clone has just one count. The genes are TRBV7-9 and TRBJ2-5; D is unresolved. Trimming cost V 1 base and J 1 base, with 4 bases left between them. The V gene's germline CDR1 is SEHNR and CDR2 FQNEAQ (reference sequence). There are 13 residues in the CDR3. CDR3 bases: TGTGCCAGCAGCTTAGATGTCCAAGAGACCCAGTACTTC. Translated, it gives CASSLDVQETQYF.

In this sample, this clone turned up a few times. The genes are TRBV27 and TRBJ1-2; D gene unclear. In germline, CDR1 is MNHEY, CDR2 SMNVEV (reference sequence). V was trimmed by 2 bases and J by 2 bases, leaving 6 bases between them. The CDR3 extends over 13 amino acids. The CDR3 sequence: CASSLRPNYGYTF. Written as DNA, the CDR3 is TGTGCCAGCAGTTTAAGGCCCAACTATGGCTACACCTTC.

The chain joins TRBV10-3 to TRBJ2-7; D possibly corresponds to TRBD1 (6 bases). Germline V gives CDR1 ENHRY, CDR2 SYGVKD. The length of the CDR3 is 13 residues. Trimming stripped 9 bases from V and 1 base from J, with 13 bases between. The CDR3 sequence is CAIAGTLSYEQYF. For the CDR3, the DNA is TGTGCCATTGCCGGGACATTATCCTACGAGCAGTACTTC.

The rearrangement uses TRBV2 and TRBJ2-3; maybe TRBD2 (7 bases). The V and J ends lost 6 bases and 2 bases respectively, with 15 bases between them. The CDR3 loop spans 15 amino acids. Germline CDR1 and CDR2: SNHLY and FYNNEI. The CDR3 is CASSPEGGVTDTQYF. DNA for the CDR3: TGTGCCAGCAGCCCCGAAGGGGGGGTCACAGATACGCAGTATTTT.

J is TRBJ2-7 and V is TRBV6-1; the D is unclear. Germline V CDR1 and CDR2: MNHNS, SASEGT. Trimming shortened V by 1 base and J by 4 bases, and 11 bases separated the two germline ends. This CDR3 comprises 14 residues. CDR3 loop: CASSEGAADYEQYF. In nucleotides, the CDR3 is TGTGCCAGCAGTGAAGGGGCGGCTGATTACGAGCAGTACTTC.

The V gene is TRBV9, the J gene TRBJ2-6; D gene unclear. Germline assignment: CDR1 SGDLS and CDR2 YYNGEE. This CDR3 has 16 residues. The V end was cut by 0 bases, the J end by 4 bases, with 11 bases between. The CDR3 DNA sequence: TGTGCCAGCAGCGTAGGAGTACCCACGGGGGCCAACGTCCTGACTTTC. Encoded protein: CASSVGVPTGANVLTF.

The chain combines TRBV7-6 with TRBJ2-2; D remains unclear. The CDR3 is 13 residues long. Germline CDR1 SGHVS, CDR2 FNYEAQ. V was pared by 4 bases and J by 9 bases, with 12 bases between. The CDR3 spells CASSSPLSRELFF. CDR3 nucleotide sequence: TGTGCCAGCAGCTCTCCACTATCCCGGGAGCTGTTTTTT.